The clone carrying this TCR beta chain was detected only a few times. As yet, its antigen is unknown. Alongside a J-beta primer mix, a sample-barcoded 5' primer served in a second PCR lasting about 7 to 11 cycles. Using its own MiXCR run on the 5' RACE reads, TCRdb lists one record per CDR3 protein. The table lists 700,000 to 1,000,000 distinct CDR3 sequences, about 42% of them singletons, with around 18% in the top ten. The data were obtained in a study of blood T cells in healthy people across ages. Across the study: Per every two T cells, about one barcoded beta molecule was captured by template switching. Study-wide findings and caveats: Age brought a roughly linear fall in TCR beta diversity measured per million T cells. Among long-lived donors, naive CD4+ cells were more numerous and diversity higher than in aged donors.

Per sample, extraction of total RNA gave at least 6 micrograms in every case. This CDR3 region has 16 residues. The source material was blood. The receptor's source is a man between 60 and 70 years old in good health. The rearrangement links TRBV21-1 to TRBJ2-7. TRBV21-1 is listed as a pseudogene. The CDR3 region has the DNA TGTGCCAGCAGCAAAGTCTCCGACAGGGGGTCCTACGAGCAGTACTTC. This codes for CASSKVSDRGSYEQYF.